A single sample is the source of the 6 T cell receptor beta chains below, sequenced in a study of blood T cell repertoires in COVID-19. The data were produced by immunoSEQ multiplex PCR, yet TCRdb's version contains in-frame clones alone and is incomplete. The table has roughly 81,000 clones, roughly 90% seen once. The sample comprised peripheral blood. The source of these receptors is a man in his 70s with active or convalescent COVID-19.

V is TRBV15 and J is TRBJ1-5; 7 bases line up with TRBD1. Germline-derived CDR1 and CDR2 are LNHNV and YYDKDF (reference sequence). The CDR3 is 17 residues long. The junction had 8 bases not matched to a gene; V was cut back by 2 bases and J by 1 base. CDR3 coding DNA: TGTGCCACCAGCAGACCCACCGGCAGGGGGAGCAATCAGCCCCAGCATTTT. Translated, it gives CATSRPTGRGSNQPQHF.

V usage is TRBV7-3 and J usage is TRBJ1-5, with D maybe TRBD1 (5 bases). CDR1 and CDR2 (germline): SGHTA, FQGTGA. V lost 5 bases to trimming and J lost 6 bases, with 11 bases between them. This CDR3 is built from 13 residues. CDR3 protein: CASSPRGSQPQHF. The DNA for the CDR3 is TGTGCCAGCAGCCCGCGGGGGAGTCAGCCCCAGCATTTT.

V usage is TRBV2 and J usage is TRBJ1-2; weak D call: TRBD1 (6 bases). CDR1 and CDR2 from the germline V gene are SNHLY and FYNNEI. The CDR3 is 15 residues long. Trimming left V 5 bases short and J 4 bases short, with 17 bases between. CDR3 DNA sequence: TGTGCCAGCAGTTATGCCCGGGACACATTCTATGGCTACACCTTC. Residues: CASSYARDTFYGYTF.

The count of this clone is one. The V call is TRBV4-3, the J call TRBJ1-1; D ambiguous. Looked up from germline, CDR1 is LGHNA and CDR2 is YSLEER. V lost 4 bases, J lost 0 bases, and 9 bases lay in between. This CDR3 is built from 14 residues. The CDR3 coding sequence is TGCGCCAGCAGCCGATCACAGTTGAACACTGAAGCTTTCTTT. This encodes CASSRSQLNTEAFF.

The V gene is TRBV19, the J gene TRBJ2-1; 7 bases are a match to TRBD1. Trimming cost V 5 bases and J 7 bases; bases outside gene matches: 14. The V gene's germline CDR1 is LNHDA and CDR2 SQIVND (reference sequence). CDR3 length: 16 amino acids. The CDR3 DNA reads TGTGCCAGTAGTCGACTCTTAGACAGGGTGGGGAATGAGCAGTTCTTC. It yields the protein CASSRLLDRVGNEQFF.

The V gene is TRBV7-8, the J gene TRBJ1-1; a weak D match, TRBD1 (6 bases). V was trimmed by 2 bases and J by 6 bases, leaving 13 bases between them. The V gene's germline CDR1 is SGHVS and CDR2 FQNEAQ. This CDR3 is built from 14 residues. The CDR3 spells CASSLLGGVAEAFF. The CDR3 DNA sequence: TGTGCCAGCAGCTTACTTGGGGGCGTAGCTGAAGCTTTCTTT.